These 22 T cell receptor beta chains were sequenced from one sample in a study of prognosis after radiotherapy for stage I lung cancer. Using two-round multiplex PCR, the authors amplified TCR beta CDR3 from genomic DNA. It was primers specific to each TRBV and TRBJ gene that first-round PCR used. TCRdb recomputed calls from the multiplex PCR reads with MiXCR, one row per CDR3 protein. The sample lists 14,000 or so distinct CDR3 sequences, more than 35% occurring once. The starting material was PBMCs, obtained before or after stereotactic body radiation therapy (not recorded which). The source is a donor over 45 with non-small cell lung cancer.

Regarding this clonotype: A far larger clone is only one base removed, so a read error is likely. This chain links TRBV6-1 with TRBJ2-6; 7 nucleotides align to TRBD1. CDR1 MNHNS and CDR2 SASEGT come from the germline V gene. The length of the CDR3 is 15 residues. The chain's CDR3 is CASSEQGDGDNVLTF. The DNA of the CDR3 is TGTGCCAGCAGTGAACAGGGGGATGGGGACAACGTCCTGACTTTC.

This clonotype came up many times. The chain links TRBV12-5 to TRBJ2-7; D is uncertain. The CDR3 sequence is 13 residues long. V lost 6 bases and J lost 2, with 11 bases in between. From germline, CDR1 is LGHNT and CDR2 FRNRAP. CDR3 coding DNA: TGTGCTAGTGGCCCCCCGCTTGCCTACGAGCAGTACTTC. It is translated as CASGPPLAYEQYF.

In this sample, this clonotype turned up once. CDR3 DNA: TGTGCCAGCCAACAACACGATGAGCAGTTCTTC. This translates into CASQQHDEQFF. The V call is TRBV6-2 or TRBV6-3, the J call TRBJ2-1, with D unclear. Germline lookup yields CDR1 MNHEY and CDR2 SVGEGT. The CDR3 contains 11 residues. Trimming removed 8 bases at V and 8 bases at J, with 10 bases between.

The sample holds many counts of this clonotype. The chain carries TRBV18 and TRBJ2-3, with 8 nucleotides matching TRBD2. Germline-derived CDR1 and CDR2 are KGHSH and LQKENI. V gave up 6 bases and J gave up 4 bases; unmatched junction bases: 15. This CDR3 is built from 17 residues. In DNA form, the CDR3 reads TGTGCCAGCTCCGCTACCCAGCGGGAGCCCGGGGCAGATACGCAGTATTTT. It specifies CASSATQREPGADTQYF.

In this sample, this clonotype is medium-sized. V usage is TRBV5-1 and J usage is TRBJ1-2, with D possibly TRBD1 on 6 matching bases. CDR1 and CDR2 from the germline V gene are SGHRS and YFSETQ. The CDR3 runs to 13 residues. V lost 1 base and J lost 7, with 11 bases in between. CDR3 bases: TGCGCCAGCAGCTTGATGGCAGGGGCTGGCTACACCTTC. This codes for CASSLMAGAGYTF.

About this clonotype: It differs at one base from a far larger clone, so likely a read error. This rearrangement joins TRBV6-8 to TRBJ2-7; 9 bases fit TRBD1. The germline gives CDR1 MNHGY, CDR2 SAAAGT. This CDR3 region has 15 residues. Here the CDR3 reads CASTLTGTGSYDQYF. The CDR3 DNA sequence: TGTGCCAGCACCCTGACCGGGACAGGGAGCTACGATCAGTACTTC.

By sample share, this clonotype is medium-sized (0.01 to 0.1%). This chain joins TRBV7-9 and TRBJ2-7; weak D call: TRBD1 (5 bases). CDR3 length equals 14 residues. V lost 2 bases to trimming and J lost 6 bases, with 14 bases between them. CDR1 SEHNR and CDR2 FQNEAQ come from the germline V gene (reference sequence). In DNA, the CDR3 is TGTGCCAGCAGCTTAACAGGACACCGTAGCGAGCAGTACTTC. This encodes CASSLTGHRSEQYF.

Many counts were recorded for this clonotype. The V gene is TRBV20-1, the J gene TRBJ1-1; D perhaps matches TRBD1 (6 bases). The V end lost 0 bases, the J end lost 1 base, and 15 bases lay between the germline ends. Per the germline V gene, CDR1 is DFQATT and CDR2 is SNEGSKA (reference sequence). The CDR3 has 16 amino acids. CDR3 sequence (DNA): TGCAGTGCTAGAGATGTAGTGCAGGGGACGAACACTGAAGCTTTCTTT. Translation gives CSARDVVQGTNTEAFF.

By share of the sample, this clonotype is medium-sized. The V gene is TRBV20-1, the J gene TRBJ1-2, with 7 bases identical to TRBD1. CDR3 length equals 15 residues. V shed 3 bases, J shed 1 base, and the junction held 8 bases outside the gene matches. Germline-derived CDR1 and CDR2 are DFQATT and SNEGSKA (reference sequence). DNA for the CDR3: TGCAGTGCTAGGCCGGGACAGCTTTTTAACTATGGCTACACCTTC. Translated, it gives CSARPGQLFNYGYTF.

This clonotype was observed many times. This likely comes from a read error, as the CDR3 has no conserved phenylalanine or tryptophan at its end. The CDR3 reads CASRANRDRNSPLHL. DNA for the CDR3: TGTGCCAGTCGAGCAAACCGGGACAGGAATTCACCCCTCCACCTT. This chain uses TRBV19 with TRBJ1-6; 8 nucleotides line up with TRBD1. Germline CDR1 is LNHDA and CDR2 is SQIVND (reference sequence). The CDR3 runs 15 residues. The V and J ends lost 8 bases and 7 bases, in that order; junction bases with no gene match: 10.

The gene calls are TRBV29-1 and TRBJ2-2; D possibly matches TRBD1 or TRBD2 (7 bases each). Germline CDR1 is SQVTM and CDR2 is ANQGSEA. Trimming left V 7 bases short and J 4 bases short, with 16 bases between. The CDR3 extends over 14 amino acids. As DNA, the CDR3 is TGCAGCGCTTACAGGGGAGGGGGCACCGGGGAGCTGTTTTTT. Translation: CSAYRGGGTGELFF.

The chain joins TRBV27 to TRBJ1-2; D might be TRBD1 (5 bases). Germline-derived CDR1 and CDR2 are MNHEY and SMNVEV (reference sequence). The CDR3 spans 13 residues. Trimming took 0 bases from V and 10 from J, leaving 12 bases between them. The DNA for the CDR3 is TGTGCCAGCAGTTTATCGTCTGGGGGTGTCTACACCTTC. Translated, it gives CASSLSSGGVYTF.

The chain uses TRBV5-1 and TRBJ1-1; D uncertain. This CDR3 is built from 15 residues. Trimming took off 3 bases at V and 5 bases at J, with 17 bases between the two ends. The germline gives CDR1 SGHRS, CDR2 YFSETQ. This CDR3 reads CASSSWSLGKTEAFF. As DNA, the CDR3 is TGCGCCAGCAGCTCCTGGTCGTTGGGCAAGACTGAAGCTTTCTTT.

This clonotype was seen a handful of times. The chain has TRBV11-2 and TRBJ1-1; the D is unclear. Per the germline V gene, CDR1 is SGHAT and CDR2 is FQNNGV. V lost 5 bases and J 6 bases, leaving 7 bases between the germline ends. CDR3 size: 11 residues. The CDR3 sequence is CASSHQSEAFF. The CDR3 DNA reads as TGTGCCAGCAGCCACCAATCTGAAGCTTTCTTT. Complete variable domain (other parts from reference TRBV11-2 and TRBJ1-1): EAGVAQSPRYKIIEKRQSVAFWCNPISGHATLYWYQQILGQGPKLLIQFQNNGVVDDSQLPKDRFSAERLKGVDSTLKIQPAKLEDSAVYLCASSHQSEAFFGQGTRLTVV.

This clonotype was counted many times. The chain joins TRBV5-1 to TRBJ2-3; 12 bases align to TRBD1. V shed 6 bases and J 6 bases; nucleotides not matched to a gene: 14. The germline V gene encodes CDR1 SGHRS and CDR2 YFSETQ. This CDR3 has 17 residues. The CDR3 sequence is CASTNLGQGALKDTQYF. The CDR3 coding sequence is TGCGCCAGCACGAACCTGGGACAGGGGGCGTTAAAGGATACGCAGTATTTT.

The table lists this clonotype with many counts. This chain uses TRBV27 with TRBJ1-5; 11 bases match TRBD1. V lost 5 bases, J lost 6 bases, and 6 bases stayed unmatched. Germline CDR1 is MNHEY and CDR2 is SMNVEV (reference sequence). This CDR3 is 15 amino acids long. Here the CDR3 reads CASSPRTGGRQPQHF. The CDR3 DNA reads as TGTGCCAGCAGTCCGCGGACAGGGGGCCGTCAGCCCCAGCATTTT.

This clonotype was recorded many times. This chain links TRBV9 with TRBJ1-1; no firm D call. The CDR3 totals 13 residues. V gave up 3 bases and J gave up 7 bases, with 13 bases separating them. The germline CDR1 and CDR2 sequences are SGDLS and YYNGEE. The DNA for the CDR3 is TGTGCCAGCAGCGAAGTACTTAGCGTTGAAGCTTTCTTT. Its protein is CASSEVLSVEAFF.

This clonotype was detected once. The V call is TRBV20-1, the J call TRBJ2-1, with 10 bases identical to TRBD2. V gave up 6 bases and J gave up 3 bases; unmatched junction bases: 5. In germline, CDR1 is DFQATT, CDR2 SNEGSKA (reference sequence). CDR3 length: 14 residues. CDR3 in amino acids: CSAKTSGNYNEQFF. The CDR3 DNA reads TGCAGTGCGAAAACTAGCGGGAACTACAATGAGCAGTTCTTC.

This clonotype was recorded many times. The chain joins TRBV19 to TRBJ2-7; D may be TRBD1 (5 bases). V was pared by 10 bases and J by 4 bases, with 17 bases between. The V gene's germline CDR1 is LNHDA and CDR2 SQIVND (reference sequence). This CDR3 has 13 residues. The DNA for the CDR3 is TGTGCCACCTCCCTCACCCCAGGGTACGAGCAGTACTTC. It specifies CATSLTPGYEQYF.

Concerning this clonotype itself: Mismatch with germline at one junction end may stem from a read error. The chain has TRBV24-1 and TRBJ2-3; D is ambiguous. CDR1 is KGHDR, CDR2 SFDVKD, per germline. The CDR3 spans 16 residues. CDR3 residues: CATSYLKYSSTDTQYF. The CDR3 coding sequence is TGTGCCACCAGTTATTTGAAGTATTCTAGCACAGATACGCAGTATTTT.

This clonotype has just a few counts. A far larger clone is just one base off, so this is likely a read error. This chain links TRBV6-2 or TRBV6-3 with TRBJ1-1; weak D call: TRBD1 (5 bases). The CDR3 has 15 amino acids. Germline loops: CDR1 MNHEY, CDR2 SVGEGT. Trimming cost V 7 bases and J 1 base, with 16 bases left between them. The CDR3 bases are TGTGCCAGCATAGCGAGTCAGGGCAGGAACACTGAAGCTTTCTTT. It codes for CASIASQGRNTEAFF.

Points on this clonotype: A far larger clone is just one base off, so this is likely a read error. The chain is built from TRBV12-3 or TRBV12-4 and TRBJ2-5, with 7 nucleotides matching TRBD2. The CDR3 sequence is 15 residues long. The CDR3 here is CASSRARGDYNEHFF. In DNA, the CDR3 is TGTGCCAGCAGCCGGGCCCGGGGGGATTACAATGAGCATTTCTTC.